Listed below are T cell receptor beta chains from one sample, sequenced in a study of Graves' ophthalmopathy and Graves' hyperthyroidism. MiXCR, run by TCRdb on the multiplex PCR reads, gives a single entry per CDR3 protein. The sample lists about 200,000 distinct CDR3 sequences, just under 30% occurring once. Sequencing input: peripheral blood. The receptors stem from a man between 50 and 59 years old with Graves' ophthalmopathy. Each CDR3 is given with its conserved first and last residue. D genes are given only for firm matches. Size is stated for part of the rows, as once, few or many counts, or as a class when the clone is expanded.

>TRBV28|TRBD1|many|TRBJ2-6
CASSQTGAGANVLTF
TGTGCCAGCAGCCAGACAGGGGCCGGGGCCAACGTCCTGACTTTC
>TRBV12-3/TRBV12-4|TRBD2|-|TRBJ2-7
CASSRATGGFNEQYF
TGTGCCAGCAGTCGCGCGACGGGAGGCTTCAACGAGCAGTACTTC
>TRBV27|-|many|TRBJ1-2
CASSLRPLGYGYTF
TGTGCCAGCAGTCTTAGACCCCTTGGCTATGGCTACACCTTC
>TRBV29-1|TRBD2|many|TRBJ2-7
CSDMTSGETYEQYF
TGCAGCGATATGACTAGCGGGGAGACTTACGAGCAGTACTTC
>TRBV6-1|-|-|TRBJ2-7
CASVPRQTSYEQYF
TGTGCCAGCGTCCCGAGGCAGACCTCCTACGAGCAGTACTTC
>TRBV18|-|many|TRBJ2-5
CASSPPRGGRETQYF
TGTGCCAGCTCACCACCTCGGGGAGGACGGGAGACCCAGTACTTC
>TRBV7-3|-|many|TRBJ1-6
CASSKRWWEGFISPLHF
TGTGCCAGCAGCAAAAGGTGGTGGGAGGGTTTCATTTCACCCCTCCACTTT
>TRBV19|TRBD2|many|TRBJ2-7
CASSPFGGGYEQYF
TGTGCCAGTAGCCCATTTGGCGGGGGCTACGAGCAGTACTTC
>TRBV5-1|TRBD1|many|TRBJ2-7
CASSTRDSYEQYF
TGCGCCAGCAGCACACGGGACAGCTACGAGCAGTACTTC
>TRBV12-3/TRBV12-4|TRBD2|-|TRBJ2-2
CASSYQRGNTGELFF
TGTGCCAGCAGTTATCAGCGGGGGAACACCGGGGAGCTGTTTTTT
>TRBV11-2|-|many|TRBJ1-2
CASSLGGLGYTF
TGTGCCAGCAGCTTAGGAGGTCTCGGCTACACCTTC
>TRBV28|TRBD1|many|TRBJ2-2
CASKTGTGGYGELFF
TGTGCCAGCAAAACCGGGACAGGGGGCTACGGGGAGCTGTTTTTT
>TRBV12-3/TRBV12-4|-|few|TRBJ1-1
CASSPSGTRNTEAFF
TGTGCCAGCAGCCCTTCGGGGACACGGAACACTGAAGCTTTCTTT
>TRBV27|TRBD1|many|TRBJ1-5
CASSRDRDSNQPQHF
TGTGCCAGCAGCCGGGACAGGGATAGCAATCAGCCCCAGCATTTT
>TRBV7-8|TRBD2|many|TRBJ2-7
CASSLGLAPYEQYF
TGTGCCAGCAGCTTAGGACTAGCCCCCTACGAGCAGTACTTC
>TRBV6-5|-|-|TRBJ2-7
CASSNQGSPVKYF
TGTGCCAGCAGTAACCAGGGGTCGCCCGTAAAGTACTTC